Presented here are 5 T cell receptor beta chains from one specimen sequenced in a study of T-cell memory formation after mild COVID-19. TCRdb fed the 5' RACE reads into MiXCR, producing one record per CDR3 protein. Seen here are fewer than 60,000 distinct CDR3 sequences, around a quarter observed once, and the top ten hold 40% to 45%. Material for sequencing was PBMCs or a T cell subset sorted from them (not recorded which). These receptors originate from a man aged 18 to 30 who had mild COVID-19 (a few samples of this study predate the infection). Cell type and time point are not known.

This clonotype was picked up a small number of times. The CDR3 DNA reads TGTGCCACCAGCGGGGACGAGATTTTCCATGAGCAGTTCTTC. It translates to CATSGDEIFHEQFF. This chain links TRBV15 with TRBJ2-1; the D gene could be TRBD1 or TRBD2 (5 bases each). V dropped 5 bases and J dropped 8 bases, with 16 bases sitting between them. CDR3 length: 14 residues. Per germline, CDR1 LNHNV and CDR2 YYDKDF (reference sequence).

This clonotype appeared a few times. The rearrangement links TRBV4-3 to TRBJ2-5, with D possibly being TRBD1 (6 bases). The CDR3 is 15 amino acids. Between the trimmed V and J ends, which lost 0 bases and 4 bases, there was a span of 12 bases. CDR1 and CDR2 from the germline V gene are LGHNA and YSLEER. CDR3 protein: CASSQDWLGGETQYF. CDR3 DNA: TGCGCCAGCAGCCAAGATTGGTTAGGGGGAGAGACCCAGTACTTC.

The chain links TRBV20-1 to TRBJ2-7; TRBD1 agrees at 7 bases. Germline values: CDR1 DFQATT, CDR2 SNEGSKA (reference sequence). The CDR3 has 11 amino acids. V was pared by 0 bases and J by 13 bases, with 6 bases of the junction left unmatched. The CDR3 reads CSARDLRDRYF. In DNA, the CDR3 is TGCAGTGCTAGAGATCTTAGGGACAGATACTTC.

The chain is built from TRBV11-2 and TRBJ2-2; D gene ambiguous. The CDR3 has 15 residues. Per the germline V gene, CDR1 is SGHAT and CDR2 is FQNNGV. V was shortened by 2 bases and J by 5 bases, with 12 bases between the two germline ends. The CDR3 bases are TGTGCCAGCAGCTTATCGGACCTCTTTACCGGGGAGCTGTTTTTT. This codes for CASSLSDLFTGELFF.

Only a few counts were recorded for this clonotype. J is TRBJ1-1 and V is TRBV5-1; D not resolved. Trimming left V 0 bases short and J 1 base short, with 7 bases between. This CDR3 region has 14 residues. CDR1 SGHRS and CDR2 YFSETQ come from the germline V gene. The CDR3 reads CASSLAQKNTEAFF. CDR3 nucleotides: TGCGCCAGCAGCTTGGCACAGAAGAACACTGAAGCTTTCTTT.